The rows below give T cell receptor beta chains drawn from one sample of a study of blood T cells in healthy people across ages. Via MiXCR, TCRdb re-called the 5' RACE reads, giving one row per CDR3 protein. The profile shows 450,000 to 650,000 distinct CDR3 sequences, nearly 25% of them singletons. This sample also appeared in a second study, on T cells of mothers and their children.

Sequenced: blood. Every receptor here comes from a boy aged 10-17 years in good health. The CDR3 runs from the conserved cysteine through the conserved F or W. The D gene is left open where the match is weak. Expanded clones get a size class; other rows say once, few or many, or leave the size out.

clone_size,j_call,d_call,v_call,cdr3_aa,cdr3_nt
few,TRBJ2-1,TRBD1,TRBV7-9,CASSRSYRQGGNEQFF,TGTGCCAGCAGCCGATCCTACAGACAGGGCGGCAATGAGCAGTTCTTC
few,TRBJ2-3,TRBD1,TRBV29-1,CSLTGGAADTQYF,TGCAGTCTTACAGGGGGCGCAGCAGATACGCAGTATTTT
few,TRBJ2-7,TRBD1,TRBV20-1,CSARQGNSYEQYF,TGCAGTGCGCGACAGGGCAATTCCTACGAGCAGTACTTC
.,TRBJ2-2,TRBD1,TRBV7-9,CASTAGQGGTGELFF,TGTGCCAGCACCGCTGGACAGGGTGGGACCGGGGAGCTGTTTTTT
.,TRBJ2-4,.,TRBV18,CASSPGNRAGEDIQYF,TGTGCCAGCTCACCTGGCAACAGGGCCGGGGAGGACATTCAGTACTTC
.,TRBJ1-5,.,TRBV7-3,CASSSGFLGRRLYSNQPQHF,TGTGCCAGCAGCTCAGGCTTCCTTGGACGGAGATTATATAGCAATCAGCCCCAGCATTTT
.,TRBJ2-4,.,TRBV20-1,CSAMVASLAKNIQYF,TGCAGTGCTATGGTAGCAAGCCTAGCCAAAAACATTCAGTACTTC
.,TRBJ2-5,.,TRBV12-3/TRBV12-4,CASSLTQVPQETQYF,TGTGCCAGCAGTTTGACCCAAGTACCCCAAGAGACCCAGTACTTC
.,TRBJ1-4,.,TRBV7-9,CASSFPGTETTNEKLFF,TGTGCCAGCAGCTTCCCTGGGACGGAAACAACTAATGAAAAACTGTTTTTT
.,TRBJ1-1,.,TRBV11-2,CASSLEPGMNTEAFF,TGTGCCAGCAGCTTAGAGCCGGGCATGAACACTGAAGCTTTCTTT
few,TRBJ2-1,TRBD2,TRBV9,CASSHTSGSFNEQFF,TGTGCCAGCAGCCATACTAGCGGGAGTTTCAATGAGCAGTTCTTC
few,TRBJ1-4,.,TRBV3-1,CASSSPGTPDEKLFF,TGTGCCAGCAGCTCCCCCGGGACGCCGGATGAAAAACTGTTTTTT
few,TRBJ2-6,TRBD1,TRBV24-1,CATSDGFAGQGRPGANVLTF,TGTGCCACCAGTGATGGGTTCGCGGGACAGGGAAGACCTGGGGCCAACGTCCTGACTTTC
.,TRBJ2-4,.,TRBV18,CASSPPDRVAKNIQYF,TGTGCCAGCTCACCACCGGACCGGGTCGCCAAAAACATTCAGTACTTC
.,TRBJ2-1,.,TRBV7-2,CASSPGLLLGEQFF,TGTGCCAGCAGCCCGGGACTCCTGTTGGGTGAGCAGTTCTTC
few,TRBJ2-7,TRBD1,TRBV4-3,CASSLKHTGTGPFEQYF,TGCGCCAGCAGCCTAAAGCACACCGGGACAGGCCCCTTCGAGCAGTACTTC
few,TRBJ1-1,.,TRBV7-9,CASSTGLNTEAFF,TGTGCCAGCAGCACGGGTTTGAACACTGAAGCTTTCTTT
.,TRBJ1-1,TRBD1,TRBV29-1,CSVDPRQGAQAFF,TGCAGCGTTGATCCACGACAGGGGGCTCAAGCTTTCTTT
many,TRBJ2-4,.,TRBV20-1,CSASPRVVDIQYF,TGCAGTGCTAGTCCCAGGGTAGTAGACATTCAGTACTTC
many,TRBJ2-7,.,TRBV2,CASSEPGPYEQYF,TGTGCCAGCAGTGAACCAGGGCCTTACGAGCAGTACTTC
few,TRBJ1-2,.,TRBV7-9,CASSRRGRLNYGYTF,TGTGCCAGCAGCCGAAGGGGTCGTCTCAACTATGGCTACACCTTC
.,TRBJ1-1,TRBD1,TRBV9,CASSPQTGAYTEAFF,TGTGCCAGCAGCCCTCAGACAGGGGCCTACACTGAAGCTTTCTTT
few,TRBJ1-1,.,TRBV21-1,CASSKAEETSGAFF,TGTGCCAGCAGCAAAGCGGAGGAGACCTCCGGGGCTTTCTTT
.,TRBJ1-1,.,TRBV29-1,CSVEMGAPLGAFF,TGCAGCGTTGAAATGGGGGCCCCCCTGGGAGCTTTCTTT
.,TRBJ2-7,.,TRBV6-1,CASSDISYEQYF,TGTGCCAGCAGTGATATATCCTACGAGCAGTACTTC
few,TRBJ2-6,.,TRBV3-1,CASSQERLSGANVLTF,TGTGCCAGCAGCCAAGAACGGCTCTCTGGGGCCAACGTCCTGACTTTC
.,TRBJ2-1,TRBD2,TRBV7-9,CASSRPVSGRGYNEQFF,TGTGCCAGCAGCCGCCCCGTTAGCGGGAGAGGTTACAATGAGCAGTTCTTC
few,TRBJ2-1,.,TRBV25-1,CASSGTRGQFF,TGTGCCAGCAGTGGGACTCGGGGGCAGTTCTTC
.,TRBJ2-5,TRBD2,TRBV4-2,CASSQVLAGGPEGTQYF,TGTGCCAGCAGCCAAGTACTAGCGGGAGGGCCGGAAGGGACCCAGTACTTC
.,TRBJ1-3,.,TRBV4-2,CASSQGAASSGNTIYF,TGTGCCAGCAGCCAAGGGGCCGCTAGCTCTGGAAACACCATATATTTT
few,TRBJ1-2,.,TRBV3-1,CASSQQGIANYGYTF,TGTGCCAGCAGCCAACAGGGGATAGCTAACTATGGCTACACCTTC
many,TRBJ2-7,.,TRBV20-1,CSAPRRGYEQYF,TGCAGTGCGCCCCGCCGGGGTTACGAGCAGTACTTC
.,TRBJ2-3,.,TRBV5-1,CASASDTQYF,TGCGCCAGCGCGTCAGATACGCAGTATTTT
few,TRBJ2-3,.,TRBV7-6,CASSLPRGTDTQYF,TGTGCCAGCAGCTTACCGAGGGGCACAGATACGCAGTATTTT
few,TRBJ1-5,.,TRBV28,CASSATDSNQPQHF,TGTGCCAGCAGTGCCACAGATAGCAATCAGCCCCAGCATTTT
few,TRBJ2-2,.,TRBV20-1,CSAPHAREWNGELFF,TGCAGTGCACCTCATGCGAGGGAGTGGAACGGGGAGCTGTTTTTT
few,TRBJ2-1,.,TRBV14,CASSQGRDQTYNEQFF,TGTGCCAGCAGCCAAGGAAGGGACCAAACTTACAATGAGCAGTTCTTC
many,TRBJ2-5,TRBD2,TRBV7-2,CASSLAASGGQETQYF,TGTGCCAGCAGCTTAGCGGCTAGCGGGGGCCAAGAGACCCAGTACTTC
.,TRBJ1-2,.,TRBV11-1,CASSRERNYGYTF,TGTGCCAGCAGCCGGGAACGAAACTATGGCTACACCTTC
many,TRBJ2-7,.,TRBV18,CASSPPAGEQYF,TGTGCCAGCTCACCACCGGCGGGGGAGCAGTACTTC
.,TRBJ1-1,.,TRBV25-1,CASISRTAGEAFF,TGTGCCAGCATCTCCCGGACGGCTGGGGAAGCTTTCTTT
.,TRBJ2-7,TRBD2,TRBV5-1,CASSLGLARRYEQYF,TGCGCCAGCAGCCTGGGACTAGCAAGACGCTACGAGCAGTACTTC
few,TRBJ2-1,.,TRBV28,CASSKLAFYNEQFF,TGTGCCAGCAGTAAACTGGCCTTCTACAATGAGCAGTTCTTC
few,TRBJ1-2,.,TRBV28,CASSAQGGNYGYTF,TGTGCCAGCAGTGCCCAGGGTGGAAACTATGGCTACACCTTC
.,TRBJ2-3,.,TRBV7-9,CASSGRDRRGPSTDTQYF,TGTGCCAGCAGCGGCAGGGATAGGAGAGGGCCCAGCACAGATACGCAGTATTTT
.,TRBJ2-3,.,TRBV4-3,CASSQSTTSTDTQYF,TGCGCCAGCAGCCAATCCACGACTAGCACAGATACGCAGTATTTT
few,TRBJ2-4,TRBD2,TRBV7-2,CASSLVPPGGKNIQYF,TGTGCCAGCAGCTTAGTCCCTCCGGGGGGCAAAAACATTCAGTACTTC
few,TRBJ2-1,TRBD2,TRBV7-9,CASSHAGGSYNEQFF,TGTGCCAGCAGTCACGCGGGAGGGTCCTACAATGAGCAGTTCTTC
.,TRBJ1-1,TRBD1,TRBV6-6,CASSSRDRLDAFF,TGTGCCAGCAGTTCCCGGGACAGGCTAGATGCTTTCTTT
.,TRBJ2-1,TRBD1,TRBV6-2/TRBV6-3,CASSRGQGAQNEQFF,TGTGCCAGCAGTCGGGGACAGGGGGCGCAAAATGAGCAGTTCTTC